This T cell receptor beta chain was identified in a study of beta chain features in type 1 diabetes. Study-level results: Reduced insertions and increased deletions marked VDJ junctions in type 1 diabetes patients. Naive, central memory and regulatory TCRB repertoires appeared more similar among patients than healthy donors.

Expressed TCRB transcripts were sequenced after all isolated RNA was converted to cDNA. Method: immunoSEQ multiplex PCR; TCRdb's copy keeps in-frame clones and lacks some. The data show 300,000 to 350,000 clones, approximately 15% seen once. Naive, central memory, regulatory and stem cell-like memory cells within the CD4+ compartment were sorted using CD45RO/CCR7/CD25/CD127/CD95/CD27. The ends were cut back, 6 bases at V and 6 bases at J, with 15 bases in the middle. Germline V gives CDR1 ENHRY, CDR2 SYGVKD. This CDR3 is 15 amino acids long. This clone has a count of ten or more. Its specificity is unknown.

The sequenced sample was central memory CD4+ T cells from blood. The chain combines TRBV10-3 with TRBJ1-6; D is unresolved. The source is a young man in good health. This CDR3 reads CAIRPKGGGNSPLHF. The CDR3 bases are TGTGCCATCAGGCCCAAAGGAGGTGGTAATTCACCCCTCCACTTT.